Presented here are 29 T cell receptor beta chains from one specimen sequenced in a study of blood T cell repertoires in COVID-19. Sequenced by immunoSEQ multiplex PCR; TCRdb stores in-frame clones only, minus some. Here the sample spans about 200,000 clones, around 92% being singletons. Specimen: PBMCs or T cells enriched from blood (not recorded which). The origin of the receptors is a woman aged 25 to 39 with acute COVID-19.

CDR3 in amino acids: CASSPGTELTYEQYF. CDR3 DNA: TGTGCCAGCTCACCGGGGACAGAGCTAACCTACGAGCAGTACTTC. The chain has TRBV18 and TRBJ2-7, with 7 bases fitting TRBD1. Germline assignment: CDR1 KGHSH and CDR2 LQKENI. The CDR3 has 15 residues. The ends lost 3 bases at V and 2 bases at J; junction bases unmatched: 7.

The chain uses TRBV5-1 and TRBJ2-5; 9 nucleotides agree with TRBD2. Germline CDR1 and CDR2: SGHRS and YFSETQ. V was pared by 4 bases and J by 4 bases, with 8 bases of the junction left unmatched. The CDR3 runs to 15 residues. Here the CDR3 DNA reads TGCGCCAGCAGCAACGCGGGGGGGCCGCCAGAGACCCAGTACTTC. As protein: CASSNAGGPPETQYF. The full variable domain, completed using reference TRBV5-1 and TRBJ2-5, is KAGVTQTPRYLIKTRGQQVTLSCSPISGHRSVSWYQQTPGQGLQFLFEYFSETQRNKGNFPGRFSGRQFSNSRSEMNVSTLELGDSALYLCASSNAGGPPETQYFGPGTRLLVL.

The rearrangement joins TRBV5-4 to TRBJ2-2; 8 positions agree with TRBD1. The germline V gene encodes CDR1 SGHNT and CDR2 YYREEE (reference sequence). The CDR3 contains 15 residues. V dropped 2 bases and J dropped 6; count of bases not matched to a gene: 6. The CDR3: CASSLKDRAPGELFF. In DNA, the CDR3 is TGTGCCAGCAGCTTAAAGGACAGGGCCCCCGGGGAGCTGTTTTTT.

This clone has a handful of counts. This chain connects TRBV7-9 to TRBJ1-2; D is ambiguous. The length of the CDR3 is 16 residues. The germline V gene encodes CDR1 SEHNR and CDR2 FQNEAQ (reference sequence). Trimming shortened V by 1 base and J by 1 base, and 13 bases separated the two germline ends. The CDR3 is CASSLDRADYNYGYTF. For the CDR3, the DNA is TGTGCCAGCAGCTTAGATAGGGCAGACTATAACTATGGCTACACCTTC.

J is TRBJ2-7 and V is TRBV6-5, with D perhaps TRBD1 (6 bases). Germline loops: CDR1 MNHEY, CDR2 SVGAGI. The CDR3 has 15 amino acids. Trimming pared 5 bases from V and 1 base from J, leaving 15 bases between. CDR3 residues: CASSPWTARSYEQYF. The CDR3, as DNA: TGTGCCAGCAGTCCATGGACAGCTAGGTCCTACGAGCAGTACTTC.

The genes are TRBV7-6 and TRBJ2-7; 8 positions match TRBD2. CDR1 is SGHVS and CDR2 is FNYEAQ in the germline V gene. V lost 5 bases to trimming and J lost 4 bases; unmatched junction nucleotides: 7. The CDR3 contains 14 residues. CDR3 nucleotide sequence: TGTGCCAGCAGCCCCCAGACTAGCGTTTACGAGCAGTACTTC. The encoded protein is CASSPQTSVYEQYF.

The chain joins TRBV2 to TRBJ1-5; 7 bases line up with TRBD1. The CDR3 is 15 residues long. Trimming cost V 8 bases and J 3 bases; bases outside gene matches: 10. In germline, CDR1 is SNHLY, CDR2 FYNNEI. This CDR3 is CASRPPGGLNQPQHF. In DNA form, the CDR3 reads TGTGCCAGCCGGCCCCCAGGGGGACTCAATCAGCCCCAGCATTTT. Full variable domain (rest looked up from reference TRBV2 and TRBJ1-5): EPEVTQTPSHQVTQMGQEVILRCVPISNHLYFYWYRQILGQKVEFLVSFYNNEISEKSEIFDDQFSVERPDGSNFTLKIRSTKLEDSAMYFCASRPPGGLNQPQHFGDGTRLSIL.

This chain connects TRBV6-2 or TRBV6-3 to TRBJ1-5; D gene ambiguous. CDR3 length: 15 amino acids. V was shortened by 0 bases and J by 1 base, with 7 bases between the two germline ends. Germline loops: CDR1 MNHEY, CDR2 SVGEGT. CDR3 sequence reads: CASSYSGGSNQPQHF. The CDR3 DNA follows: TGTGCCAGCAGTTACTCAGGCGGCAGCAATCAGCCCCAGCATTTT.

J is TRBJ1-5 and V is TRBV19, with no clear D. The V and J ends lost 0 bases and 7 bases respectively, with 16 bases between them. This CDR3 has 16 residues. Germline V lookup: CDR1 LNHDA, CDR2 SQIVND (reference sequence). Here the CDR3 DNA reads TGTGCCAGTAGTATAGATTTGGAGCACTTTGGCCAGCCCCAGCATTTT. This sequence encodes CASSIDLEHFGQPQHF.

J is TRBJ2-7 and V is TRBV27; possible D gene TRBD1, 5 bases. Germline values: CDR1 MNHEY, CDR2 SMNVEV (reference sequence). The length of the CDR3 is 14 residues. The V end was cut by 4 bases, the J end by 2 bases, with 12 bases between. CDR3 in amino acids: CASSYGRVAYEQYF. The DNA for the CDR3 is TGTGCCAGCAGTTACGGCAGGGTTGCCTACGAGCAGTACTTC.

This rearrangement joins TRBV4-3 to TRBJ2-1; 12 nucleotides align to TRBD2. This CDR3 has 17 amino acids. The V gene's germline CDR1 is LGHNA and CDR2 YSLEER. J gave up 5 bases and V 4 bases, and 9 bases lay outside the gene matches. The chain's CDR3 is CASSRRTGLAGHNEQFF. The CDR3 region has the DNA TGCGCCAGCAGCCGCCGAACGGGACTAGCGGGCCACAATGAGCAGTTCTTC.

This rearrangement joins TRBV10-3 to TRBJ1-5; tentative D call: TRBD1 (6 bases). Per germline, CDR1 ENHRY and CDR2 SYGVKD. V gave up 6 bases and J gave up 3 bases, with 12 bases separating them. CDR3 length: 14 residues. The CDR3 nucleotides are TGTGCCATCAGCCCTAGACAGGTCAATCAGCCCCAGCATTTT. As protein: CAISPRQVNQPQHF.

The CDR3 here is CASNLQRTEAFF. The CDR3 DNA follows: TGTGCCAGCAACCTACAGCGGACTGAAGCTTTCTTT. This chain joins TRBV28 and TRBJ1-1; D gene uncertain. Germline V gene data show CDR1 as MDHEN and CDR2 as SYDVKM. Trimming shortened V by 7 bases and J by 5 bases, and 11 bases separated the two germline ends. This CDR3 is built from 12 residues.

This chain uses TRBV11-2 with TRBJ2-7; D gene ambiguous. The ends were cut back, 11 bases at V and 0 bases at J, with 17 bases in the middle. Looked up from germline, CDR1 is SGHAT and CDR2 is FQNNGV. This CDR3 contains 14 residues. CDR3 amino acids: CASQALASSYEQYF. In DNA form, the CDR3 reads TGTGCCTCCCAGGCTTTGGCGTCCTCCTACGAGCAGTACTTC.

This chain uses TRBV4-3 with TRBJ1-4; D may be TRBD1 (5 bases). This CDR3 region has 14 residues. V was clipped by 2 bases and J by 8 bases, with 12 bases between them. CDR1 and CDR2 from the germline V gene are LGHNA and YSLEER. The CDR3 DNA reads as TGCGCCAGCAGCCAACTTGGGGCGATCGAAAAACTGTTTTTT. Its translation is CASSQLGAIEKLFF.

The gene calls are TRBV6-5 and TRBJ1-3; no clear D gene. CDR1 and CDR2 (germline): MNHEY, SVGAGI. This CDR3 has 15 amino acids. V was trimmed by 0 bases and J by 0 bases, leaving 6 bases between them. This CDR3 is CASSYSGFSGNTIYF. The CDR3 region has the DNA TGTGCCAGCAGTTACTCCGGGTTCTCTGGAAACACCATATATTTT.

This chain connects TRBV9 to TRBJ1-5; weak D call: TRBD1 (5 bases). The germline gives CDR1 SGDLS, CDR2 YYNGEE. Trimming took 4 bases from V and 5 from J, leaving 16 bases between them. The CDR3 spans 15 residues. The CDR3 DNA follows: TGTGCCAGCAGCCCCGGGGGGGGGTTGGATCAGCCCCAGCATTTT. The encoded protein is CASSPGGGLDQPQHF.

This clone was detected only once. The chain combines TRBV4-1 with TRBJ1-1; 9 nucleotides match TRBD1. The V segment lost 4 bases and the J segment 2 bases; nucleotides outside the gene matches: 8. Germline V lookup: CDR1 MGHRA, CDR2 YSYEKL. CDR3 length equals 16 residues. The CDR3 protein is CASSLDMTGGNTEAFF. CDR3 DNA sequence: TGCGCCAGCAGCCTAGACATGACAGGGGGTAACACTGAAGCTTTCTTT.

This chain joins TRBV6-5 and TRBJ2-5; possible D gene TRBD1, 6 bases. CDR1 and CDR2 from the germline V gene are MNHEY and SVGAGI. The CDR3 has 14 amino acids. Between the trimmed V and J ends, which lost 0 bases and 6 bases, there was a span of 11 bases. For the CDR3, the DNA is TGTGCCAGCAGTTACTCAGGACAGAGGAAGACCCAGTACTTC. As protein: CASSYSGQRKTQYF.

The DNA for the CDR3 is TGTGCCAGCAGCCAAGCCCCGGGACTAGCGGGGTCGGATACGCAGTATTTT. Its protein is CASSQAPGLAGSDTQYF. The chain is built from TRBV4-2 and TRBJ2-3; 13 bases map to TRBD2. There are 17 residues in the CDR3. Germline V gene lookup returns CDR1 LGHNA and CDR2 YNFKEQ. V shed 1 base, J shed 6 bases, and the junction held 7 bases outside the gene matches.

The V and J genes are TRBV19 and TRBJ2-7, with D possibly TRBD1 on 6 matching bases. The germline V gene has CDR1 LNHDA and CDR2 SQIVND (reference sequence). V lost 5 bases to trimming and J lost 0 bases, with 14 bases between them. The CDR3 runs 15 residues. The CDR3 nucleotides read TGTGCCAGTAGTCCACAGGGTCGGAGCTCCTACGAGCAGTACTTC. Its protein is CASSPQGRSSYEQYF.

This clone was found a few times. This sequence joins TRBV7-9 and TRBJ1-4, with TRBD1 as a possible D gene (6 bases). Germline V lookup: CDR1 SEHNR, CDR2 FQNEAQ (reference sequence). CDR3 length: 14 residues. V shed 3 bases and J shed 7 bases, with 12 bases lying between them. This chain's CDR3 is CASSFEGGSEKLFF. CDR3 nucleotide sequence: TGTGCCAGCAGCTTCGAGGGGGGGAGTGAAAAACTGTTTTTT.

The chain joins TRBV27 to TRBJ2-1; D is unclear. The CDR3 is made up of 14 amino acids. Germline lookup yields CDR1 MNHEY and CDR2 SMNVEV (reference sequence). The V end lost 1 base, the J end lost 9 bases, and 13 bases lay between the germline ends. This CDR3 reads CASSLWNIPGEQFF. CDR3 nucleotide sequence: TGTGCCAGCAGTTTATGGAACATCCCGGGTGAGCAGTTCTTC.

The chain combines TRBV4-1 with TRBJ2-6; D perhaps matches TRBD2 (5 bases). Trimming left V 3 bases short and J 0 bases short, with 9 bases between. The germline gives CDR1 MGHRA, CDR2 YSYEKL. The CDR3 is made up of 16 amino acids. The CDR3 reads CASSQEDLSGANVLTF. The CDR3 DNA follows: TGCGCCAGCAGCCAGGAGGACCTCTCTGGGGCCAACGTCCTGACTTTC.

The chain carries TRBV12-3 or TRBV12-4 and TRBJ1-6; no clear D. The CDR3 is 11 residues long. Trimming stripped 5 bases from V and 9 bases from J, with 5 bases between. This CDR3 reads CASSTSSPLHF. CDR3 bases: TGTGCCAGCAGTACGAGTTCACCCCTCCACTTT.

The CDR3 nucleotides are TGTGCCAGCAGCGAACAGGCGAACACCGGGGAGCTGTTTTTT. Its translation is CASSEQANTGELFF. The J gene is TRBJ2-2, the V gene TRBV2; maybe TRBD1 (5 bases). In germline, CDR1 is SNHLY, CDR2 FYNNEI. This CDR3 has 14 residues. Trimming took 6 bases from V and 0 from J, leaving 8 bases between them.

The chain uses TRBV13 and TRBJ2-2; 9 bases match TRBD1. The CDR3 contains 17 residues. Germline CDR1 and CDR2: PRHDT and FYEKMQ (reference sequence). With V trimmed by 5 bases and J by 3 bases, 10 bases remained unmatched. The CDR3 here is CASSPSWDREDTGELFF. CDR3 DNA sequence: TGTGCCAGCAGCCCCTCTTGGGACAGGGAGGACACCGGGGAGCTGTTTTTT.

The rearrangement links TRBV6-5 to TRBJ1-1; D may be TRBD1 (5 bases). From germline, CDR1 is MNHEY and CDR2 SVGAGI. This CDR3 is 13 amino acids long. Trimming removed 7 bases from V and 0 bases from J, with 9 bases in between. The CDR3 loop reads CASTQGLNTEAFF. The CDR3 nucleotides are TGTGCCAGCACTCAGGGCTTGAACACTGAAGCTTTCTTT.

The rearrangement links TRBV29-1 to TRBJ1-2; D gene unclear. V was shortened by 5 bases and J by 5 bases, with 9 bases between the two germline ends. The CDR3 is 11 residues long. Germline V gene data show CDR1 as SQVTM and CDR2 as ANQGSEA. The CDR3 nucleotides are TGCAGCGTTCTGGCAATTTATGGCTACACCTTC. Protein: CSVLAIYGYTF. Looking up the rest from reference TRBV29-1 and TRBJ1-2 gives the full variable domain: SAVISQKPSRDICQRGTSLTIQCQVDSQVTMMFWYRQQPGQSLTLIATANQGSEATYESGFVIDKFPISRPNLTFSTLTVSNMSPEDSSIYLCSVLAIYGYTFGSGTRLTVV.